Listed here are 3 T cell receptor beta chains from one sample, sequenced in a study of blood T cell repertoires in COVID-19. Libraries were prepared by immunoSEQ multiplex PCR; TCRdb keeps only in-frame clonotypes and omits some of them. The sample lists hundreds of thousands of clones; around nine tenths were seen once. Material for sequencing was PBMCs or T cells enriched from blood (not recorded which). These receptors all come from a woman between 18 and 29 years old who had been exposed to COVID-19.

J is TRBJ2-1 and V is TRBV5-5; 10 bases line up with TRBD2. V lost 0 bases and J lost 7; bases outside the gene matches: 7. CDR1 is SGHKS, CDR2 YYEKEE, per germline (reference sequence). This CDR3 comprises 16 residues. The CDR3 nucleotides are TGTGCCAGCAGCTTGGGCCCTAGCGGGAGTGGTAATGAGCAGTTCTTC. Protein sequence: CASSLGPSGSGNEQFF.

This clone showed up just once. The chain has TRBV5-4 and TRBJ2-3; TRBD1 is a possible D gene (5 bases). The CDR3 is made up of 16 amino acids. Germline CDR1 and CDR2: SGHNT and YYREEE (reference sequence). The V end lost 0 bases, the J end lost 2 bases, and 13 bases lay between the germline ends. CDR3 residues: CASSLAGDSSTDTQYF. The CDR3 DNA follows: TGTGCCAGCAGCTTGGCAGGAGACAGCTCCACAGATACGCAGTATTTT.

The J gene is TRBJ2-2, the V gene TRBV5-4; D is perhaps TRBD2 (5 bases). The germline CDR1 and CDR2 sequences are SGHNT and YYREEE (reference sequence). Trimming stripped 1 base from V and 4 bases from J, with 11 bases between. The CDR3 covers 15 residues. The CDR3 sequence is CASSLLATGTGELFF. The CDR3 DNA reads TGTGCCAGCAGCTTGCTAGCCACGGGCACCGGGGAGCTGTTTTTT. The complete variable domain, with remaining parts taken from reference TRBV5-4 and TRBJ2-2, reads ETGVTQSPTHLIKTRGQQVTLRCSSQSGHNTVSWYQQALGQGPQFIFQYYREEENGRGNFPPRFSGLQFPNYSSELNVNALELDDSALYLCASSLLATGTGELFFGEGSRLTVL.